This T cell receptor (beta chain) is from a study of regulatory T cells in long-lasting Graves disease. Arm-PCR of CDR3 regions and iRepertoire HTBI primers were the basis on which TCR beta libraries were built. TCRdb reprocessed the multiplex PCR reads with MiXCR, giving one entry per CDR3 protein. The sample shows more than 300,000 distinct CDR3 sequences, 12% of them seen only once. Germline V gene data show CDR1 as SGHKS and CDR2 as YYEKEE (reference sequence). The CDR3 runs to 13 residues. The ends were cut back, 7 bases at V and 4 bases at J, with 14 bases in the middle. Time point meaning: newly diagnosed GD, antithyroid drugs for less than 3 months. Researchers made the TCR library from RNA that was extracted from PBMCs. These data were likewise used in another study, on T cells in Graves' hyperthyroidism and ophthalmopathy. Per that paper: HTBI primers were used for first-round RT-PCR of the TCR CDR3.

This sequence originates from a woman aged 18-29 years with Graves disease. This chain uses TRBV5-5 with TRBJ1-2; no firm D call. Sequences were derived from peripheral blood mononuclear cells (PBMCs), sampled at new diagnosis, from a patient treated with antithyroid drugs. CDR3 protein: CASSTDPTYGYTF. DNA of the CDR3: TGTGCCAGCTCAACTGACCCTACCTATGGCTACACCTTC.